These T cell receptor beta chains were read from a single sample in a study of T cells after posttransplantation cyclophosphamide. Method: immunoSEQ multiplex PCR; TCRdb's copy keeps in-frame clones and lacks some. The repertoire has about 12,000 clones, none seen only once; the ten largest take roughly 8%. Sequences were obtained from PBMCs. The receptor set was obtained from a woman aged 40 to 49 in good health, CMV-negative, and a related stem cell transplant donor. The CDR3 runs from the conserved cysteine through the conserved F or W. A D gene is named only where the DNA matches it firmly. Clone size, where shown, is once, few, many, or a class for clones that have expanded.

J,D,size,V,DNA,CDR3
TRBJ1-1,-,many,TRBV7-9,TGTGCCAGCAGCTTAGAGGGGGGGCGAACTGAAGCTTTCTTT,CASSLEGGRTEAFF
TRBJ2-7,-,many,TRBV28,TGTGCCAGCAGTTTGGGCGGCCGGGGGGAGCAGTACTTC,CASSLGGRGEQYF
TRBJ2-2,-,many,TRBV27,TGTGCCAGCAGTTTATCGCTTTACCACGCCACGGGCGGGGAGCTGTTTTTT,CASSLSLYHATGGELFF
TRBJ2-2,-,many,TRBV5-1,TGCGCCAGCAGCTTAAGGGCAGGGTCGAACACCGGGGAGCTGTTTTTT,CASSLRAGSNTGELFF
TRBJ1-2,-,many,TRBV18,TGTGCCAGCTCACCACGAGCGCAGGGAGGCCTGGGGGGCTACACCTTC,CASSPRAQGGLGGYTF
TRBJ2-5,TRBD2,many,TRBV6-4,TGTGCCAGCAGGGCGACTAGCGCCGCCACAGAGACCCAGTACTTC,CASRATSAATETQYF
TRBJ2-1,-,many,TRBV7-3,TGTGCCAGCAGCTTAATGGGGGGGGCATACAATGAGCAGTTCTTC,CASSLMGGAYNEQFF
TRBJ2-1,TRBD2,many,TRBV6-2/TRBV6-3,TGTGCCAGCAGTTACCAAGGGGCTAGCGGGGGAAAAACTTACAATGAGCAGTTCTTC,CASSYQGASGGKTYNEQFF
TRBJ1-1,-,many,TRBV13,TGTGCCAGCAGCCGCGGGAGGCCGAACACTGAAGCTTTCTTT,CASSRGRPNTEAFF
TRBJ1-5,-,many,TRBV4-1,TGCGCCAGCAGCCAAGTCTCTCGGGGGAGCAATCAGCCCCAGCATTTT,CASSQVSRGSNQPQHF
TRBJ2-5,-,many,TRBV7-2,TGTGCCAGCAGCCTACAGGTAGAGACCCAGTACTTC,CASSLQVETQYF
TRBJ2-5,-,many,TRBV5-8,TGTGCCAGCAGCTTGGGGGTGACAACAAGGGCCCAAGAGACCCAGTACTTC,CASSLGVTTRAQETQYF
TRBJ2-1,TRBD2,medium-sized,TRBV6-7,TGTGCCAGTTTTTCGACTAGCGGCAATGAGCAGTTCTTC,CASFSTSGNEQFF
TRBJ2-2,-,many,TRBV10-3,TGTGCCATCAGTGAGCTTCAAGGGAACACCGGGGAGCTGTTTTTT,CAISELQGNTGELFF
TRBJ2-7,TRBD1,many,TRBV18,TGTGCCAGCTCACAAGCAGGGACAGGTCAGGTCGAGCAGTACTTC,CASSQAGTGQVEQYF
TRBJ2-1,-,many,TRBV5-1,TGCGCCAGCAGCCCCCCGGACAGTTACAATGAGCAGTTCTTC,CASSPPDSYNEQFF
TRBJ2-7,-,many,TRBV4-3,TGCGCCAGCAGCCAAGTAGCTTTCGAGGCCTACGAGCAGTACTTC,CASSQVAFEAYEQYF
TRBJ2-3,TRBD2,few,TRBV7-2,TGTGCCAGCAGGCCTCGGCGGGGGGCAGATACGCAGTATTTT,CASRPRRGADTQYF
TRBJ2-7,-,-,TRBV11-2,TGTGCCAGCAGCCTTAGTGACAGCCCGACCTACGAGCAGTACTTC,CASSLSDSPTYEQYF
TRBJ2-1,-,many,TRBV6-5,TGTGCCAGCAGTTATGCCGGGTCCGGCTCCTACAATGAGCAGTTCTTC,CASSYAGSGSYNEQFF
TRBJ2-7,TRBD1,many,TRBV7-9,TGTGCCAGCAGCTTAAGGGGGACAGGGGGATCCTACGAGCAGTACTTC,CASSLRGTGGSYEQYF
TRBJ2-5,TRBD2,few,TRBV15,TGTGCCACCAGCAGAGATCGGCAAACTAGCGGGAGGAAGACCCAGTACTTC,CATSRDRQTSGRKTQYF
TRBJ1-2,TRBD1,many,TRBV18,TGTGCCAGCTCACCCGCAGGGGGCGTAGGTCGGTATGGCTACACCTTC,CASSPAGGVGRYGYTF
TRBJ1-5,-,few,TRBV29-1,TGCAGCGTTGTAAGTGGGGCTCAGCCCCAGCATTTT,CSVVSGAQPQHF
TRBJ2-7,-,many,TRBV27,TGTGCCAGCAGTTTATTGGGGGGTGCTGTCGGCGAGCAGTACTTC,CASSLLGGAVGEQYF
TRBJ2-5,TRBD1,many,TRBV7-9,TGTGCCAGCAGCTGGGGACAGGGGGCAGGGGAGACCCAGTACTTC,CASSWGQGAGETQYF
TRBJ1-2,-,many,TRBV19,TGTGCCAGTAGTATTGGGGTACAGGGCGTTAGAGACTATGGCTACACCTTC,CASSIGVQGVRDYGYTF
TRBJ2-7,-,many,TRBV6-2/TRBV6-3,TGTGCCAGCAGTTACCACAGGTATCCCACCTACGAGCAGTACTTC,CASSYHRYPTYEQYF
TRBJ2-3,-,many,TRBV5-1,TGCGCCAGCAGCTTGGAAAGACTCATGGATACGCAGTATTTT,CASSLERLMDTQYF
TRBJ1-5,TRBD1,few,TRBV29-1,TGCAGCGTGGGGACAGGGGGTGAGGGCAATCAGCCCCAGCATTTT,CSVGTGGEGNQPQHF
TRBJ2-1,TRBD2,many,TRBV10-3,TGTGCCATTATGTCCGGGACTAGCGGGAATCAATACAATGAGCAGTTCTTC,CAIMSGTSGNQYNEQFF
TRBJ2-4,TRBD1,few,TRBV9,TGTGCCAGCACCGGGACAGGGGCCGACATTCAGTACTTC,CASTGTGADIQYF
TRBJ2-7,TRBD1,many,TRBV5-1,TGCGCCAGCAGGCGCGGACAGGGGGACGAGCAGTACTTC,CASRRGQGDEQYF
TRBJ2-1,-,many,TRBV19,TGTGCCAGTAGTATAAGTGCGGCTAGCTCCTACAATGAGCAGTTCTTC,CASSISAASSYNEQFF
TRBJ1-4,-,many,TRBV19,TGTGCCAGTAGTATTACACAGTTTAATGAAAAACTGTTTTTT,CASSITQFNEKLFF
TRBJ2-3,-,many,TRBV7-2,TGTGCCAGCAGCTTATTAGGGTGGACAGATACGCAGTATTTT,CASSLLGWTDTQYF
TRBJ2-3,-,many,TRBV30,TGTGCCTGGCGGTACACAGATACGCAGTATTTT,CAWRYTDTQYF
TRBJ2-1,TRBD1,many,TRBV7-3,TGTGCCAGCAGCTTGATGGGACAGGGGGGCAATGAGCAGTTCTTC,CASSLMGQGGNEQFF
TRBJ2-7,TRBD1,many,TRBV5-5,TGTGCCAGCAGCATAACGGGACAGGTCTACGAGCAGTACTTC,CASSITGQVYEQYF
TRBJ1-1,TRBD1,many,TRBV7-9,TGTGCCAGCAGTCGCTTATTAGGACAGGGGAAGAACACTGAAGCTTTCTTT,CASSRLLGQGKNTEAFF
TRBJ1-1,TRBD1,many,TRBV10-1,TGCGCCAGCAGTTGGACAGGGAGTGATGAAGCTTTCTTT,CASSWTGSDEAFF
TRBJ1-3,TRBD1,many,TRBV7-9,TGTGCCAGCAGAATGGACAGGTCCTCTGGAAACACCATATATTTT,CASRMDRSSGNTIYF
TRBJ2-5,-,many,TRBV18,TGTGCCAGCTCCCGACAGGGAGGAGGTAGCCAAGAGACCCAGTACTTC,CASSRQGGGSQETQYF
TRBJ2-2,-,many,TRBV9,TGTGCCAGCAGCGTAGGGATAGGGGCAGGGAACACCGGGGAGCTGTTTTTT,CASSVGIGAGNTGELFF
TRBJ2-3,TRBD2,-,TRBV2,TGTGCCAGCAGTGATGCGGCGGGAGGGGGCGCAGATACGCAGTATTTT,CASSDAAGGGADTQYF